This T cell receptor beta chain was profiled in a study of radiation and T cells in renal cell carcinoma. Findings of the study overall: Irradiated tumors held more dominant CDR3 motifs than control tumors. Top 100 clonotypes averaged approximately 50% in irradiated versus around 40% in nephrectomy-only tumors.

Germline assignment: CDR1 MNHEY and CDR2 SVGAGI. V gave up 5 bases and J gave up 5 bases, with 12 bases separating them. The CDR3 runs 13 residues. Produced via immunoSEQ multiplex PCR; TCRdb's table is partial and in-frame only. The table includes about 16,000 clones, 62% detected once. Treatment noted: treatment-naive control, cytoreductive nephrectomy. With respect to this clone: Antigen specificity is unknown.

V gene TRBV6-5 combines with J gene TRBJ1-1; D is possibly TRBD1 (6 bases). Sequencing used tumor tissue, obtained from a patient whose treatment was nephrectomy without radiotherapy. This receptor was identified in a man in his 60s with renal cell carcinoma. CDR3 protein: CASSGGPGTEAFF. Written as DNA, the CDR3 is TGTGCCAGCAGTGGGGGCCCTGGGACTGAAGCTTTCTTT.